The T cell receptor beta chain described here comes from a study of cytomegalovirus exposure and HLA in healthy donors. PCR amplification relied on 60 Vbeta primers (plus 13 Jbeta primers). Profiled with immunoSEQ multiplex PCR; TCRdb holds only in-frame clones, not every one. The sample shows about 200,000 clones, 82% of them seen only once. Germline CDR1 is MRHNA and CDR2 is SNTAGT. The length of the CDR3 is 18 residues. Between the trimmed V and J ends, which lost 8 bases and 5 bases, there was a span of 27 bases. The sequence was collected from a woman between 45 and 65 years old in good health and CMV-seropositive. V and J are TRBV6-4 and TRBJ2-2; perhaps TRBD2 as D (7 bases). Sequencing was performed on PBMCs. The chain's CDR3 is CASSASAGGGLTTGELFF. The CDR3 DNA sequence: TGTGCCAGCTCCGCCTCCGCAGGCGGGGGCCTTACTACCGGGGAGCTGTTTTTT.